This section outlines one T cell receptor beta chain sequence together with its context. The sample carries other DNA sequences with the same CDR3. This entry is derived from a study of blood T cell repertoires in COVID-19. TCRdb's copy holds only in-frame clones and misses some; the assay was immunoSEQ multiplex PCR. The table includes 300,000 to 400,000 clones, approximately 86% detected once. The source material was peripheral blood. This TCR derives from a man between 25 and 39 years old with COVID-19, enrolled during active disease.

CDR3: CASSQEKRSSYNEQFF. The DNA of the CDR3 is TGCGCCAGCAGCCAAGAAAAGAGGAGCTCCTACAATGAGCAGTTCTTC. The J gene is TRBJ2-1, the V gene TRBV4-3; D is undetermined. Trimming pared 0 bases from V and 0 bases from J, leaving 9 bases between. The V gene's germline CDR1 is LGHNA and CDR2 YSLEER. This CDR3 comprises 16 residues.